The TCR beta chain under discussion was sequenced for a study of CD8 T cells in Susac syndrome. CDR1 and CDR2 from the germline V gene are MNHEY and SVGAGI. The germline V and J ends were trimmed by 6 bases and 8 bases, with 13 bases remaining between them. This CDR3 has 12 residues. Whole-study findings and limits: The number of individuals included in the study's TCR sequencing and HLA analysis was acknowledged as relatively small.

CD8+ and CD4+ blood T cells underwent TCR beta sequencing. Patients with stable or active relapsing-remitting disease, all of them treatment-naive, made up the multiple sclerosis controls. Negative isolation yielded CD4+ and CD8+ T cells, and FACS enriched TEMRA cells. Comments on this clonotype: What it recognizes is unknown.

An amount of RNA that ranged from roughly 0.45 to 1 ug was reverse transcribed with random hexamers. Each CDR3 protein gets one entry after TCRdb re-called the immunoSEQ multiplex PCR reads with MiXCR. The data show hundreds of thousands of distinct CDR3 sequences, 93% seen once. The V call is TRBV6-5, the J call TRBJ1-2; D uncertain. The TCR sequence derives from a human donor with multiple sclerosis. What was sequenced was CD4+ T cells from PBMCs. The DNA of the CDR3 is TGTGCCAGCAGGCCCCGGGCGGGCGGCTACACCTTC. Protein product: CASRPRAGGYTF.